These 22 T cell receptor beta chains were all obtained from the same sample, sequenced in a study of blood T cell repertoires in COVID-19. Libraries were prepared by immunoSEQ multiplex PCR; TCRdb keeps only in-frame clonotypes and omits some of them. The sample includes 130,000 or so clones, 84% of them seen just once. The sample comprised peripheral blood. Source of these receptors: a man aged 25-40 years with COVID-19, enrolled during active disease.

The gene calls are TRBV19 and TRBJ1-1; no clear D gene. Germline CDR1 reads LNHDA; CDR2 reads SQIVND (reference sequence). The CDR3 length is 15 residues. Trimming took off 6 bases at V and 1 base at J, with 15 bases between the two ends. This CDR3 reads CASRAGQFGNTEAFF. CDR3 sequence (DNA): TGTGCCAGTAGAGCCGGTCAATTCGGGAACACTGAAGCTTTCTTT.

The gene calls are TRBV27 and TRBJ2-7; 8 bases agree with TRBD2. This CDR3 comprises 15 residues. Germline CDR1 MNHEY, CDR2 SMNVEV (reference sequence). V was pared by 6 bases and J by 0 bases, with 7 bases of the junction left unmatched. CDR3 region: CASSKSSGSSYEQYF. CDR3 nucleotide sequence: TGTGCCAGCAGCAAATCTAGCGGGTCCTCCTACGAGCAGTACTTC.

The chain links TRBV11-2 to TRBJ2-5; the D is unclear. Germline V lookup: CDR1 SGHAT, CDR2 FQNNGV. Trimming shortened V by 7 bases and J by 1 base, and 4 bases separated the two germline ends. This CDR3 has 11 amino acids. The DNA of the CDR3 is TGTGCCAGCAACAGCCAAGAGACCCAGTACTTC. Translating gives CASNSQETQYF.

V and J are TRBV4-1 and TRBJ2-2; 7 bases match TRBD2. The trim removed 1 base at V and 7 bases at J, leaving 3 bases unmatched. Germline V gives CDR1 MGHRA, CDR2 YSYEKL. CDR3 length: 14 residues. CDR3 protein: CASSQVGGSGELFF. CDR3 DNA sequence: TGCGCCAGCAGCCAAGTTGGCGGGAGCGGGGAGCTGTTTTTT.

The V and J genes are TRBV30 and TRBJ1-2; TRBD1 agrees at 8 bases. The ends lost 1 base at V and 0 bases at J; junction bases unmatched: 10. The CDR3 loop spans 17 amino acids. Germline lookup yields CDR1 GTSNPN and CDR2 SVGIG (reference sequence). Here the CDR3 DNA reads TGTGCCTGGAGTGGCGCCGGGACAGGTCCTTCTAACTATGGCTACACCTTC. Its protein is CAWSGAGTGPSNYGYTF.

This rearrangement joins TRBV5-1 to TRBJ1-4; 11 bases fit TRBD1. V lost 5 bases to trimming and J lost 6 bases; unmatched junction nucleotides: 3. Germline loops: CDR1 SGHRS, CDR2 YFSETQ. The CDR3 totals 14 residues. The CDR3 loop reads CASRLDRGHEKLFF. The CDR3 DNA reads TGCGCCAGCAGACTGGACAGGGGGCATGAAAAACTGTTTTTT.

The chain employs TRBV10-2 and TRBJ1-1; D remains ambiguous. Between the trimmed V and J ends, which lost 6 bases and 1 base, there was a span of 15 bases. Germline V gene data show CDR1 as WSHSY and CDR2 as SAAADI. The CDR3 runs 15 residues. The CDR3 loop is CASSPNTAGNTEAFF. CDR3 sequence (DNA): TGCGCCAGCAGCCCGAATACGGCAGGGAACACTGAAGCTTTCTTT.

The count of this clone is one. The chain carries TRBV19 and TRBJ2-2; 12 bases align to TRBD1. The trim removed 4 bases at V and 4 bases at J, leaving 4 bases unmatched. This CDR3 has 16 amino acids. Per germline, CDR1 LNHDA and CDR2 SQIVND (reference sequence). CDR3 sequence reads: CASSSRDRGLTGELFF. The CDR3 nucleotides are TGTGCCAGTAGTAGCCGGGACAGGGGGCTCACCGGGGAGCTGTTTTTT.

The V call is TRBV4-1, the J call TRBJ2-7, with D hard to call. Germline-derived CDR1 and CDR2 are MGHRA and YSYEKL. There are 16 residues in the CDR3. Trimming took 0 bases from V and 2 from J, leaving 14 bases between them. In nucleotides, the CDR3 is TGCGCCAGCAGCCAAGATCCGTCTGGCAGAACCTACGAGCAGTACTTC. This encodes CASSQDPSGRTYEQYF.

The chain employs TRBV18 and TRBJ1-1, with D perhaps matching TRBD1 (5 bases). The CDR3 is made up of 14 amino acids. Germline lookup yields CDR1 KGHSH and CDR2 LQKENI. V was clipped by 2 bases and J by 4 bases, with 11 bases between them. CDR3: CASSPSGAGTEAFF. The CDR3 DNA is TGTGCCAGCTCACCATCTGGGGCAGGCACTGAAGCTTTCTTT.

The chain joins TRBV19 to TRBJ2-2; 11 nucleotides agree with TRBD1. CDR3 length equals 15 residues. The germline CDR1 and CDR2 sequences are LNHDA and SQIVND (reference sequence). J was trimmed by 5 bases and V by 5 bases; bases with no gene match: 4. CDR3 loop: CASSYGQGATGELFF. DNA of the CDR3: TGTGCCAGTAGTTACGGACAGGGGGCGACCGGGGAGCTGTTTTTT.

The chain is built from TRBV2 and TRBJ2-1, with 12 bases that match TRBD2. The CDR3 has 13 amino acids. With V trimmed by 7 bases and J by 7 bases, 2 bases remained unmatched. Germline V CDR1 and CDR2: SNHLY, FYNNEI. For the CDR3, the DNA is TGTGCCAGCACAACTAGCGGGGGGAATGAGCAGTTCTTC. It translates to CASTTSGGNEQFF.

This clone was observed a few times. The rearrangement links TRBV9 to TRBJ2-7, with unresolved D. Germline V gene data show CDR1 as SGDLS and CDR2 as YYNGEE. The CDR3 consists of 15 residues. Between the trimmed V and J ends, which lost 0 bases and 7 bases, there was a span of 17 bases. DNA of the CDR3: TGTGCCAGCAGCGTAGTGTCAGATAGCCTTACAGAGCAGTACTTC. As protein: CASSVVSDSLTEQYF.

The chain couples TRBV30 to TRBJ2-7; the D gene is possibly TRBD2 (6 bases). Germline V lookup: CDR1 GTSNPN, CDR2 SVGIG (reference sequence). Trimming pared 3 bases from V and 4 bases from J, leaving 16 bases between. The CDR3 length is 14 residues. The CDR3 here is CAWRGSGLTYEQYF. The CDR3 coding sequence is TGTGCCTGGAGGGGTTCGGGACTTACATACGAGCAGTACTTC.

V gene TRBV28 combines with J gene TRBJ1-1; D is possibly TRBD1 (5 bases). CDR3 length: 12 residues. Germline CDR1 reads MDHEN; CDR2 reads SYDVKM. Trimming stripped 8 bases from V and 6 bases from J, with 13 bases between. The CDR3 loop reads CASLGGEAEAFF. For the CDR3, the DNA is TGTGCCAGCTTGGGGGGTGAGGCTGAAGCTTTCTTT.

This clone has only a few counts. The V gene is TRBV7-9, the J gene TRBJ1-1; TRBD1 matches 8 bases. There are 17 residues in the CDR3. Germline V gene data show CDR1 as SEHNR and CDR2 as FQNEAQ (reference sequence). The V and J ends lost 4 bases and 4 bases, in that order; junction bases with no gene match: 14. CDR3 nucleotide sequence: TGTGCCAGCAGCTCGTCCAAGAACCGACAGGGGAGCACTGAAGCTTTCTTT. This translates into CASSSSKNRQGSTEAFF.

The V and J genes are TRBV18 and TRBJ2-7, with D unresolved. CDR1 KGHSH and CDR2 LQKENI come from the germline V gene. Trimming took off 2 bases at V and 3 bases at J, with 11 bases between the two ends. This CDR3 region has 14 residues. The CDR3 loop is CASSPAGSRYEQYF. The CDR3 bases are TGTGCCAGCTCACCAGCCGGGTCCCGCTACGAGCAGTACTTC. Full variable domain (rest looked up from reference TRBV18 and TRBJ2-7): NAGVMQNPRHLVRRRGQEARLRCSPMKGHSHVYWYRQLPEEGLKFMVYLQKENIIDESGMPKERFSAEFPKEGPSILRIQQVVRGDSAAYFCASSPAGSRYEQYFGPGTRLTVT.

This clone came up once. The chain combines TRBV7-9 with TRBJ2-5; 8 positions agree with TRBD2. Germline V gene sequence: CDR1 SEHNR, CDR2 FQNEAQ (reference sequence). With V trimmed by 5 bases and J by 5 bases, 10 bases remained unmatched. The CDR3 runs 15 residues. The CDR3 sequence: CASSLGLAGWETQYF. CDR3 nucleotide sequence: TGTGCCAGCAGCCTTGGACTAGCTGGTTGGGAGACCCAGTACTTC.

This chain joins TRBV5-5 and TRBJ2-1, with 7 bases that match TRBD1. Germline assignment: CDR1 SGHKS and CDR2 YYEKEE (reference sequence). Germline trimming cut 0 bases from V and 0 bases from J; bases unmatched to any gene: 0. This CDR3 has 15 amino acids. The DNA of the CDR3 is TGTGCCAGCAGCTTGGGGGACAGCTCCTACAATGAGCAGTTCTTC. Its translation: CASSLGDSSYNEQFF.

The CDR3 here is CASSMADYSNQPQHF. The CDR3 nucleotides read TGTGCCAGTAGTATGGCAGATTATAGCAATCAGCCCCAGCATTTT. The rearrangement joins TRBV19 to TRBJ1-5, with D unresolved. This CDR3 spans 15 amino acids. Germline values: CDR1 LNHDA, CDR2 SQIVND (reference sequence). V was pared by 3 bases and J by 0 bases, with 9 bases between.

The rearrangement joins TRBV7-8 to TRBJ1-1; TRBD1 is a possible D gene (6 bases). The CDR3 loop spans 13 amino acids. The germline V and J ends were trimmed by 5 bases and 5 bases, with 12 bases remaining between them. Germline CDR1 SGHVS, CDR2 FQNEAQ. CDR3 nucleotide sequence: TGTGCCAGCAGCCGCAGGGGCGATACTGAAGCTTTCTTT. Translation gives CASSRRGDTEAFF.

As for this clone: The DNA is left out, because the CDR3 cannot be placed on it with certainty; the CDR3 is given as TCRdb lists it. The chain uses TRBV6-5 and TRBJ1-2. Germline CDR1 reads MNHEY; CDR2 reads SVGAGI. The CDR3 spans 13 residues, counting both ends. The CDR3 region is CASFGDFGNGYTF.